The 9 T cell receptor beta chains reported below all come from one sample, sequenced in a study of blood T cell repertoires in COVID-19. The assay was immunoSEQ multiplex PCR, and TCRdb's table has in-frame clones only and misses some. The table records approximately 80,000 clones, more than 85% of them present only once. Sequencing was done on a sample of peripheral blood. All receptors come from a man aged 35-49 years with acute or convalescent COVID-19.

The CDR3, as DNA: TGTGCCAGCACCACCGGGGACAGGGGGCGTAACACTGAAGCTTTCTTT. Its translation: CASTTGDRGRNTEAFF. This chain connects TRBV5-4 to TRBJ1-1; 12 bases are a match to TRBD1. The CDR3 runs 16 residues. With 6 bases clipped from V and 2 bases from J, the junction kept 8 bases outside the gene matches. Germline V gives CDR1 SGHNT, CDR2 YYREEE (reference sequence).

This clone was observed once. The CDR3: CASSMYQGARNSPLHF. As DNA, the CDR3 is TGTGCCAGCAGCATGTACCAGGGGGCAAGGAATTCACCCCTCCACTTT. V gene TRBV7-9 combines with J gene TRBJ1-6; TRBD1 agrees at 8 bases. The CDR3 contains 16 residues. J lost 7 bases, V lost 5 bases, and 10 bases had no gene match. Germline CDR1 reads SEHNR; CDR2 reads FQNEAQ (reference sequence).

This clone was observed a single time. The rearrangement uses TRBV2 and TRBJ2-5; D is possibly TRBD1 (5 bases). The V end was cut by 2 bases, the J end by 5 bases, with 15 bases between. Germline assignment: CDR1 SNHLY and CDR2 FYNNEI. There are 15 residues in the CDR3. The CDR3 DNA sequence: TGTGCCAGCAGTGAACGTAGGGGCAGCGCCGAGACCCAGTACTTC. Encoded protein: CASSERRGSAETQYF.

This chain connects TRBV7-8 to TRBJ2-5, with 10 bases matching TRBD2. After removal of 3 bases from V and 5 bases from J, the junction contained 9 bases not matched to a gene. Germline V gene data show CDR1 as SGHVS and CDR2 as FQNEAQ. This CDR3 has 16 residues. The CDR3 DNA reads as TGTGCCAGCAGCTTTCCCCTAGCGGGAGTCGACGAGACCCAGTACTTC. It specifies CASSFPLAGVDETQYF.

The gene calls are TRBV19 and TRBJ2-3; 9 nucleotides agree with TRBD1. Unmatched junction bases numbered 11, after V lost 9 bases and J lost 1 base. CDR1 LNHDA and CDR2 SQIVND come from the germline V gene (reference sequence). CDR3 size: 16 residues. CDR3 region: CASQPQGAEGTDTQYF. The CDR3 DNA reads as TGTGCCAGCCAACCACAGGGGGCAGAGGGCACAGATACGCAGTATTTT.

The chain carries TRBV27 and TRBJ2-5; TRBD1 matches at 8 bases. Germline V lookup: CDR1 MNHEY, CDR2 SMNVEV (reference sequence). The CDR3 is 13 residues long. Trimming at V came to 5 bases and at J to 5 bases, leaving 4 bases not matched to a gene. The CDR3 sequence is CASSTRDRETQYF. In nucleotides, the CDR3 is TGTGCCAGCAGTACCCGGGACAGGGAGACCCAGTACTTC.

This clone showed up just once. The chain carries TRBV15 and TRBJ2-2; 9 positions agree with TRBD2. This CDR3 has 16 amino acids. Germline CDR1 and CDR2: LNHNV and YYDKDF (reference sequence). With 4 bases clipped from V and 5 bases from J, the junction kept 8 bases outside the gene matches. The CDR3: CATSTQRAGGTGELFF. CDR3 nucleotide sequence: TGTGCCACCAGCACCCAAAGAGCGGGAGGAACCGGGGAGCTGTTTTTT.

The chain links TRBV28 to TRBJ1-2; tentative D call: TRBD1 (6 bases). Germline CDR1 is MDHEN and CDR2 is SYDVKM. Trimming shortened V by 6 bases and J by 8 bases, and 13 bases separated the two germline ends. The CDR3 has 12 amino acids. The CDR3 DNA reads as TGTGCCAGCAGAGGGACACGGGCAGGCTACACCTTC. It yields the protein CASRGTRAGYTF.

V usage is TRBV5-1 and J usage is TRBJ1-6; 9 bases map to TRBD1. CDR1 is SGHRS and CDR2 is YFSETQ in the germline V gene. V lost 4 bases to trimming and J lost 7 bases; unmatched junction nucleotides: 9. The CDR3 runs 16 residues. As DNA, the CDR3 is TGCGCCAGCAGCACCGGGACAGGGTTAGGGAATTCACCCCTCCACTTT. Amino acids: CASSTGTGLGNSPLHF.